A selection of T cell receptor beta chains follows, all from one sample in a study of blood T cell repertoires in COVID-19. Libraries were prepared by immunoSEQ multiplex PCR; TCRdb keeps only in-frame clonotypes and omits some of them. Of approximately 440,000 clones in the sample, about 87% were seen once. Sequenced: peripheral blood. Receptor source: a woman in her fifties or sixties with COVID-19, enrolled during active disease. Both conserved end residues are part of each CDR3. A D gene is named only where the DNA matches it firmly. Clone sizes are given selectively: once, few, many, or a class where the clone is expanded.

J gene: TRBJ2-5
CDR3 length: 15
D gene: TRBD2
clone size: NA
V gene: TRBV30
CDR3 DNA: TGTGCCTGGAGTAGGGGCGGGGGAATTCAAGAGACCCAGTACTTC
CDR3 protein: CAWSRGGGIQETQYF

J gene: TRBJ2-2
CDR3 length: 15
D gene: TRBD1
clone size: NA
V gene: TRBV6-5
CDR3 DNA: TGTGCCAGCAGTACCCGACAGGGGCCCACCGGGGAGCTGTTTTTT
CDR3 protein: CASSTRQGPTGELFF

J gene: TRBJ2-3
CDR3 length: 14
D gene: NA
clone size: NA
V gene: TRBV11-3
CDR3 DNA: TGTGCCAGCAGCTTGGGCACATCTGGGGATACGCAGTATTTT
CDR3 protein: CASSLGTSGDTQYF

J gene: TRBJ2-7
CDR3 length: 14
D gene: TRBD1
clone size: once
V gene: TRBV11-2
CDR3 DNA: TGTGCCAGCAGCTTTCTACAGGGGAACCACGAGCAGTACTTC
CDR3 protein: CASSFLQGNHEQYF

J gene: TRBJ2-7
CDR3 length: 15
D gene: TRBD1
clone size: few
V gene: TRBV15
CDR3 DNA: TGTGCCACCACCGATCGCGGACAGGGGGCCCACGAGCAGTACTTC
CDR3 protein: CATTDRGQGAHEQYF

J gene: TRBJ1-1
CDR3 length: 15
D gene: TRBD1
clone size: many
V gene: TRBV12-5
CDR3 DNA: TGTGCTAGTGGCCCGTCGACAGGGAGTTATACTGAAGCTTTCTTT
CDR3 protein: CASGPSTGSYTEAFF

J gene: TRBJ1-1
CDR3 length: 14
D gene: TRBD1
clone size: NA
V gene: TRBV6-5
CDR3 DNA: TGTGCCAGCAGTTACGGCAGGGGGCTCACTGAAGCTTTCTTT
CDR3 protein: CASSYGRGLTEAFF

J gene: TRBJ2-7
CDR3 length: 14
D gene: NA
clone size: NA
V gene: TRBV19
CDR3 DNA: TGTGCCAGTAGTATAAGGGATGGGGCTTACGAGCAGTACTTC
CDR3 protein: CASSIRDGAYEQYF

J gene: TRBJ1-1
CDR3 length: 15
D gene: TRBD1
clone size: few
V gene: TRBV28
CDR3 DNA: TGTGCCAGCAGTTTGGAGGGACAGGATAATAGGGAAGCTTTCTTT
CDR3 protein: CASSLEGQDNREAFF

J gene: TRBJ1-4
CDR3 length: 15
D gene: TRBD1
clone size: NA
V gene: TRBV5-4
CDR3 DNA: TGTGCCAGCAGCTACGGACAGGGGAGGAATGAAAAACTGTTTTTT
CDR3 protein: CASSYGQGRNEKLFF

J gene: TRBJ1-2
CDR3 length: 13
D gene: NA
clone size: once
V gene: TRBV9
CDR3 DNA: TGTGCCAGCAGTAGAGATTCGGGGTATGGCTACACCTTC
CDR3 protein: CASSRDSGYGYTF